Below are 8 T cell receptor beta chains sequenced from a single sample in a study of blood T cell repertoires in COVID-19. TCRdb's table, derived via immunoSEQ multiplex PCR, lists solely in-frame clones and lacks some. The sample has 350,000 to 450,000 clones; 87% are singletons. Specimen: peripheral blood. The receptors were gathered from a woman aged 55-75 years with COVID-19, enrolled during active disease.

This clone was detected a few times. The chain has TRBV4-1 and TRBJ1-2; no clear D gene. Deletions cut 1 base from V and 8 bases from J, with 8 bases between. CDR1 and CDR2 (germline): MGHRA, YSYEKL. The CDR3 is 12 residues long. For the CDR3, the DNA is TGCGCCAGCAGCCAAGGGCGGGCGGGCTACACCTTC. Residues: CASSQGRAGYTF.

This chain links TRBV6-5 with TRBJ1-2; 7 bases agree with TRBD1. The CDR3 covers 14 residues. Losses at the gene ends were 5 bases for V and 6 bases for J; bases not matched to a gene: 9. CDR1 is MNHEY and CDR2 is SVGAGI in the germline V gene. The CDR3 DNA follows: TGTGCCAGCAGTAGTAACACAGGGGAACATGGCTACACCTTC. Protein product: CASSSNTGEHGYTF.

The chain links TRBV9 to TRBJ1-2; 7 nucleotides match TRBD1. Looked up from germline, CDR1 is SGDLS and CDR2 is YYNGEE. This CDR3 is 16 amino acids long. V dropped 4 bases and J dropped 5; count of bases not matched to a gene: 14. Here the CDR3 reads CASSPQTGGGNYGYTF. In DNA, the CDR3 is TGTGCCAGCAGCCCTCAGACGGGAGGGGGCAATTATGGCTACACCTTC.

This clone was picked up one time. The chain carries TRBV7-3 and TRBJ1-2; 9 bases align to TRBD1. J was trimmed by 4 bases and V by 2 bases; bases with no gene match: 2. CDR1 and CDR2 (germline): SGHTA, FQGTGA. This CDR3 has 14 residues. The CDR3 DNA is TGTGCCAGCAGCTTACTGGGACAGGGCTATGGCTACACCTTC. This encodes CASSLLGQGYGYTF. The full variable domain, rest sourced from reference TRBV7-3 and TRBJ1-2, is GAGVSQTPSNKVTEKGKYVELRCDPISGHTALYWYRQSLGQGPEFLIYFQGTGAADDSGLPNDRFFAVRPEGSVSTLKIQRTERGDSAVYLCASSLLGQGYGYTFGSGTRLTVV.

The rearrangement links TRBV6-5 to TRBJ1-1; a possible D gene is TRBD1 (6 bases). This CDR3 contains 14 residues. Germline CDR1 is MNHEY and CDR2 is SVGAGI. Trimming pared 3 bases from V and 4 bases from J, leaving 12 bases between. In nucleotides, the CDR3 is TGTGCCAGCAGTTATCGGCAGGGGACCACTGAAGCTTTCTTT. Amino acid sequence: CASSYRQGTTEAFF.

This chain connects TRBV10-3 to TRBJ1-2, with a possible D match to TRBD1 (5 bases). Germline V lookup: CDR1 ENHRY, CDR2 SYGVKD. V lost 3 bases to trimming and J lost 7 bases, with 18 bases between them. The CDR3 sequence is 15 residues long. For the CDR3, the DNA is TGTGCCATCAGTGATCTCCTAGGCAGGGCGGTTGGCTACACCTTC. Translation gives CAISDLLGRAVGYTF.

Comment on this clone: Additional DNA sequences in this sample encode the identical CDR3. The rearrangement joins TRBV28 to TRBJ1-1; no clear D gene. There are 13 residues in the CDR3. The V end was cut by 4 bases, the J end by 2 bases, with 8 bases between. The V gene's germline CDR1 is MDHEN and CDR2 SYDVKM. CDR3 amino acids: CASSSTPNTEAFF. CDR3 nucleotides: TGTGCCAGCAGTTCCACACCTAACACTGAAGCTTTCTTT.

The rearrangement uses TRBV11-2 and TRBJ1-1; D may be TRBD1 (5 bases). The CDR3 totals 12 residues. Germline CDR1 and CDR2: SGHAT and FQNNGV. V was cut by 5 bases and J by 6 bases, with 10 bases left in between. This CDR3 is CASSIGGPEAFF. In nucleotides, the CDR3 is TGTGCCAGCAGCATCGGGGGTCCTGAAGCTTTCTTT.